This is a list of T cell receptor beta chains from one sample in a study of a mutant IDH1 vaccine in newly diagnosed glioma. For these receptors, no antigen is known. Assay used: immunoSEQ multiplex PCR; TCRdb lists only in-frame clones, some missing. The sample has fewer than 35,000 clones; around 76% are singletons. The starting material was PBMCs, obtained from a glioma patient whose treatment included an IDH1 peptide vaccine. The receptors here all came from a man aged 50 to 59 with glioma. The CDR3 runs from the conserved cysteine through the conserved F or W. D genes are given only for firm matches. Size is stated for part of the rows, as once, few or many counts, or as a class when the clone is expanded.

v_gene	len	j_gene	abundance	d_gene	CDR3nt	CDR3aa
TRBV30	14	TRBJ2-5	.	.	TGTGCCTGGAGTGCTGGGACCGAGCAAGAGACCCAGTACTTC	CAWSAGTEQETQYF
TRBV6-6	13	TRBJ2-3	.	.	TGTGCCAGCAGTTCCTCACTAGGGGATACGCAGTATTTT	CASSSSLGDTQYF
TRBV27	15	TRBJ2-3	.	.	TGTGCCAGCAGTCCCAACCCGGACTACACAGATACGCAGTATTTT	CASSPNPDYTDTQYF
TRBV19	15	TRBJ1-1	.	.	TGTGCCAGTAGACAAGGCAGGGCGGTGAACACTGAAGCTTTCTTT	CASRQGRAVNTEAFF
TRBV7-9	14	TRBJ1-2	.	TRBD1	TGTGCCAGCAGCCAACCGGGACAGGATTTTGGCTACACCTTC	CASSQPGQDFGYTF
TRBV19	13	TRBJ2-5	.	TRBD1	TGTGCCAGTAGTACAGGGGGACAAGAGACCCAGTACTTC	CASSTGGQETQYF
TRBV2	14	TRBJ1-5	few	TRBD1	TGTGCCAGCACCGATGGACAGGGCAACCAGCCCCAGCATTTT	CASTDGQGNQPQHF
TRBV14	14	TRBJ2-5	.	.	TGTGCCAGCAGCCAAAAAGCGACACTTGAGACCCAGTACTTC	CASSQKATLETQYF
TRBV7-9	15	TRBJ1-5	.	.	TGTGCCAGCAGCTCGGACCGGGACACCAATCAGCCCCAGCATTTT	CASSSDRDTNQPQHF
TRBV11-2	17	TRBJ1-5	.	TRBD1	TGTGCCAGCAGCTTTCCGGGACAGCTGTATAGCAATCAGCCCCAGCATTTT	CASSFPGQLYSNQPQHF
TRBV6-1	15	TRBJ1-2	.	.	TGTGCCAGCAGCGACGGGGTCCGGGGCCCCTATGGCTACACCTTC	CASSDGVRGPYGYTF
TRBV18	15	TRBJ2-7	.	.	TGTGCCAGCTCACAGGAAGAAGAAGCGGCCTACGAGCAGTACTTC	CASSQEEEAAYEQYF
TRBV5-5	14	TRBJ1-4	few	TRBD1	TGTGCCAGCAGCTATACAGGGGCAGGGGAAAAACTGTTTTTT	CASSYTGAGEKLFF
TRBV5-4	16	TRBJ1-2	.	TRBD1	TGTGCCAGCAGCCCAGGGACAGCGGGAACTGGGTCGGGCTACACCTTC	CASSPGTAGTGSGYTF
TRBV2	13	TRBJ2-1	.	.	TGTGCCAGCACGTTGGACAGATCAGATGAGCAGTTCTTC	CASTLDRSDEQFF
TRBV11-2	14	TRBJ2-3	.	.	TGTGCCAGCAGCATATTACAGGGACATGATACGCAGTATTTT	CASSILQGHDTQYF
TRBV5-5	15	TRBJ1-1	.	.	TGTGCCAGCAGCCCAACAGGCGGTCGAAATGCTGAAGCTTTCTTT	CASSPTGGRNAEAFF
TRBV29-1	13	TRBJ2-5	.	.	TGCAGCGTTGAATCTGGCAATATGGAGACCCAGTACTTC	CSVESGNMETQYF
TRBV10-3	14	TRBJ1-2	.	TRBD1	TGTGCCATCAGTGAGTCGACAGGGGAATATGGCTACACCTTC	CAISESTGEYGYTF
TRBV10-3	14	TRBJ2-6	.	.	TGTGCCATGCTTCAGGGAGCTGGGGCCAACGTCCTGACTTTC	CAMLQGAGANVLTF
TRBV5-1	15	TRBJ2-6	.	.	TGCGCCAGCAGCAAGAGCGCAGCTGGGGCCAACGTCCTGACTTTC	CASSKSAAGANVLTF
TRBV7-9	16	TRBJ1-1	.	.	TGTGCCAGCAGCTTATCCCGAGGGCCCTGGGGCTCTGAAGCTTTCTTT	CASSLSRGPWGSEAFF